Below, 5 T cell receptor beta chains from the same sample are listed, as sequenced in a study of blood T cell repertoires in COVID-19. Assay used: immunoSEQ multiplex PCR; TCRdb lists only in-frame clones, some missing. The repertoire holds approximately 440,000 clones, around 91% seen once, with more than 0.55% in the top ten. The sample was PBMCs or T cells enriched from blood (not recorded which). These receptors were taken from a man aged 18 to 30 who had recovered from COVID-19.

This chain connects TRBV5-1 to TRBJ2-1; D is perhaps TRBD1 (7 bases). The CDR3 is 14 amino acids. V shed 4 bases and J shed 4 bases, with 12 bases lying between them. The germline CDR1 and CDR2 sequences are SGHRS and YFSETQ. Here the CDR3 DNA reads TGCGCCAGCAGCGGCGGGGACAGATACAATGAGCAGTTCTTC. Its protein product is CASSGGDRYNEQFF.

The chain uses TRBV18 and TRBJ2-7; 7 nucleotides align to TRBD2. The CDR3 is 15 residues long. V shed 2 bases, J shed 4 bases, and the junction held 8 bases outside the gene matches. Germline V gene sequence: CDR1 KGHSH, CDR2 LQKENI. CDR3 sequence (DNA): TGTGCCAGCTCACCAGGGGGGGAGGCTCTTTACGAGCAGTACTTC. Protein product: CASSPGGEALYEQYF.

CDR3 nucleotides: TGTGCCAGCATGCGACTAGCAGGAATCTACGAGCAGTACTTC. Protein: CASMRLAGIYEQYF. The rearrangement uses TRBV6-5 and TRBJ2-7; TRBD2 matches 7 bases. Germline lookup yields CDR1 MNHEY and CDR2 SVGAGI. Germline trimming cut 7 bases from V and 3 bases from J; bases unmatched to any gene: 9. The CDR3 is 14 amino acids.

V usage is TRBV10-3 and J usage is TRBJ2-7, with 8 bases aligning to TRBD1. Per the germline V gene, CDR1 is ENHRY and CDR2 is SYGVKD. V gave up 3 bases and J gave up 9 bases; unmatched junction bases: 10. The CDR3 extends over 14 amino acids. Here the CDR3 reads CAISEGTGRFWQYF. DNA of the CDR3: TGTGCCATCAGTGAAGGGACAGGCCGTTTTTGGCAGTACTTC.

The chain combines TRBV3-1 (or the pseudogene TRBV3-2) with TRBJ2-3; D may be TRBD1 (6 bases). Trimming left V 0 bases short and J 2 bases short, with 9 bases between. CDR3 length: 15 amino acids. The germline V gene encodes CDR1 LGHDT and CDR2 YNNKEL (reference sequence). The CDR3 is CASSQEGHPTDTQYF. DNA for the CDR3: TGTGCCAGCAGCCAAGAGGGACACCCCACAGATACGCAGTATTTT.